This T cell receptor beta chain appears in the sequencing data of a study of Graves' ophthalmopathy and Graves' hyperthyroidism. Turning to the study itself: Hyperthyroidism qualified as stable when ophthalmopathy did not develop within 18 months of follow-up. Study-level points and caveats: Detection in blood was also observed for most expanded thyroid clonotypes above 0.001 frequency. Both an approximately 70% sensitivity and an approximately 72% specificity characterized the model's predictions of ophthalmopathy progression.

Trimming cost V 3 bases and J 5 bases, with 10 bases left between them. The CDR3 covers 13 residues. The germline V gene encodes CDR1 LNHNV and CDR2 YYDKDF (reference sequence). Investigators amplified TCR beta CDR3 regions from RNA transcripts. HTBI primers were used in a first-round RT-PCR, which preceded a second-round multiplex PCR. Via MiXCR, TCRdb re-called the multiplex PCR reads, giving one row per CDR3 protein. The sample yields around 1.1 million distinct CDR3 sequences, around a third seen once. Participants with hyperthyroidism, aged 18 to 65, were newly diagnosed with under 2 months' duration. In the case of this clonotype: Its antigen is not known.

This TCR was sampled from an adult man with Graves' hyperthyroidism. Sequencing used peripheral blood or thyroid tissue (not recorded which). The chain uses TRBV15 and TRBJ1-1; a possible D gene is TRBD1 (5 bases). In DNA form, the CDR3 reads TGTGCCACCAGCAGTCTCAGGGTAACTGAAGCTTTCTTT. Amino acid sequence: CATSSLRVTEAFF.